This T cell receptor beta chain was observed in a study of blood T cell repertoires in COVID-19. At the level of the study: From T cells, B-cell-depleted T cells, or PBMCs came the material, which was cDNA or gDNA.

In the authors' workflow: From reference gene primer amplification, estimates of nucleated cell counts were derived. Some clones are missing from TCRdb's copy, which holds only in-frame ones; the method was immunoSEQ multiplex PCR. D and trimming were read from the DNA, whereas the V and J calls and clone size are those reported in that table. The sample records 95,000 to 150,000 clones, around 77% being singletons. The length of the CDR3 is 12 residues. Germline values: CDR1 SNHLY, CDR2 FYNNEI. V lost 8 bases and J lost 3, with 11 bases in between. The chain has TRBV2 and TRBJ2-7, with a weak D call TRBD1 (6 bases). The sequenced material came from peripheral blood. This receptor was obtained from a human donor in a cohort sampled during active COVID-19. The CDR3 DNA follows: TGTGCCAGCTGCGAGGACAGCTACGAGCAGTACTTC. Translation: CASCEDSYEQYF. The full variable domain, completed using reference TRBV2 and TRBJ2-7, is EPEVTQTPSHQVTQMGQEVILRCVPISNHLYFYWYRQILGQKVEFLVSFYNNEISEKSEIFDDQFSVERPDGSNFTLKIRSTKLEDSAMYFCASCEDSYEQYFGPGTRLTVT.